These T cell receptor beta chains were read from a single sample in a study of T cells in Graves' hyperthyroidism and ophthalmopathy. TCRdb passed the multiplex PCR reads through MiXCR, listing each CDR3 protein once. The table includes 250,000 to 300,000 distinct CDR3 sequences, roughly 15% detected once. Sequenced: blood. Every receptor here comes from a woman between 40 and 50 years old with Graves' hyperthyroidism that later progressed to Graves' ophthalmopathy. Each CDR3 is given with its conserved first and last residue.

>TRBV12-3/TRBV12-4|TRBJ2-7
CASSLPQGAGVSSYEQYF
>TRBV28|TRBJ1-2
CASSFSGGDYGYTF
>TRBV3-1|TRBJ2-5
CASGRWASGRGGETQYF
>TRBV20-1|TRBJ2-7
CSALQGFSYEQYF
>TRBV11-2|TRBJ1-1
CASSPRGGGMRNTEAFF
>TRBV11-2|TRBJ1-1
CASSLVRTDTEAFF
>TRBV9|TRBJ2-5
CASSVGRAGGQETQYF
>TRBV5-4|TRBJ2-7
CASSLRRGRRVGDEQYF
>TRBV9|TRBJ1-1
CASSSNPSGGTEAFF
>TRBV5-1|TRBJ1-1
CASSFPFQDQNTEAFF
>TRBV4-1|TRBJ2-1
CASSQEQREIDEQFF
>TRBV28|TRBJ2-7
CASSSSRQGLGEQYF
>TRBV7-3|TRBJ2-4
CASSLGGFDGIQYF
>TRBV24-1|TRBJ2-1
CATSGRGHYNEQFF
>TRBV30|TRBJ1-2
CAWSVGQGYGYTF
>TRBV7-7|TRBJ2-5
CASSLATKQTQYF
>TRBV10-2|TRBJ2-5
CASSEPDRGLRETQYF
>TRBV6-1|TRBJ2-2
CASEENTGELFF
>TRBV6-1|TRBJ1-4
CASSTLWGYREKLFF
>TRBV3-1|TRBJ1-3
CASSQVYGYSGNTIYF
>TRBV3-1|TRBJ1-2
CASSPGTGERGGYTF
>TRBV18|TRBJ2-2
CASSPLMVGTGELFF
>TRBV30|TRBJ2-1
CAWTPQADEQFF
>TRBV15|TRBJ2-1
CATSVPGLAGQFF
>TRBV7-9|TRBJ1-1
CASSPTYLQGNTEAFF
>TRBV28|TRBJ1-6
CASSPTGWTREIYNSPLHF
>TRBV2|TRBJ1-2
CASSGDTVYGYTF
>TRBV7-9|TRBJ2-6
CATAGTGFLDLPF
>TRBV18|TRBJ1-1
CASSLGQGGTEAFF
>TRBV19|TRBJ2-3
CASSISQWDTQYF
>TRBV27|TRBJ2-7
CASSSRQGWYEQYF
>TRBV27|TRBJ1-2
CASSLSSAYGYTF
>TRBV19|TRBJ2-7
CASSSGLRGEQYF
>TRBV28|TRBJ2-7
CASREGTHGQYF
>TRBV7-9|TRBJ2-7
CASSFRPYEQYF
>TRBV19|TRBJ2-7
CASSIGIEQYF
>TRBV7-9|TRBJ2-1
CASSPGTSQNEQFF